The 15 T cell receptor beta chains listed next were all sequenced from one sample in a study of T cells in Graves' hyperthyroidism and ophthalmopathy. RNA transcripts served as the template for amplifying TCR beta CDR3 regions. Researchers ran a first-round RT-PCR on the TCR CDR3 using the HTBI primer set. TCRdb re-called the multiplex PCR reads with MiXCR, one entry per CDR3 protein. The repertoire holds some 600,000 distinct CDR3 sequences, with roughly 14% as singletons. Sequencing was carried out using blood. The origin of the receptors is a woman aged 25 to 39 with Graves' hyperthyroidism that later progressed to Graves' ophthalmopathy.

This chain connects TRBV15 to TRBJ1-5; maybe TRBD1 (6 bases). Per the germline V gene, CDR1 is LNHNV and CDR2 is YYDKDF (reference sequence). V lost 1 base, J lost 5 bases, and 9 bases lay in between. CDR3 length equals 14 residues. As DNA, the CDR3 is TGTGCCACCAGCAGAGGACAGGAACATCAGCCCCAGCATTTT. This codes for CATSRGQEHQPQHF.

The chain recombines TRBV6-5 with TRBJ2-1, with TRBD2 identical over 7 bases. In germline, CDR1 is MNHEY, CDR2 SVGAGI. J lost 6 bases, V lost 1 base, and 21 bases had no gene match. The CDR3 extends over 20 amino acids. For the CDR3, the DNA is TGTGCCAGCAGTTACTTGGCCCAAATCGGCGGGACCTGGGGGGGCAATGAGCAGTTCTTC. Amino acids: CASSYLAQIGGTWGGNEQFF.

The sample holds many counts of this clonotype. The rearrangement joins TRBV30 to TRBJ2-5; 8 bases align to TRBD2. The CDR3 length is 14 residues. J was trimmed by 2 bases and V by 0 bases; bases with no gene match: 2. CDR1 and CDR2 (germline): GTSNPN, SVGIG (reference sequence). The CDR3, as DNA: TGTGCCTGGAGTGTCGGGGGGGGACAAGAGACCCAGTACTTC. Its protein is CAWSVGGGQETQYF.

This clonotype occurred many times. V usage is TRBV19 and J usage is TRBJ2-7, with D maybe TRBD1 (6 bases). This CDR3 contains 17 residues. Germline CDR1 reads LNHDA; CDR2 reads SQIVND (reference sequence). The V and J ends lost 4 bases and 2 bases respectively, with 21 bases between them. CDR3 bases: TGTGCCAGTAGTACCGCGGACAGCGCACGAGTAGCCTACGAGCAGTACTTC. Amino acid sequence: CASSTADSARVAYEQYF.

The gene calls are TRBV30 and TRBJ2-2; D unclear. Trimming took off 4 bases at V and 0 bases at J, with 3 bases between the two ends. Germline V lookup: CDR1 GTSNPN, CDR2 SVGIG (reference sequence). The CDR3 has 12 amino acids. The CDR3 DNA is TGTGCCTGGAACTCGAACACCGGGGAGCTGTTTTTT. This codes for CAWNSNTGELFF.

The sample holds one count of this clonotype. The J gene is TRBJ1-5, the V gene TRBV25-1; D unclear. The CDR3 length is 12 residues. Per germline, CDR1 MGHDK and CDR2 SYGVNS. The V end lost 5 bases, the J end lost 5 bases, and 7 bases lay between the germline ends. CDR3 sequence: CASSSGYQPQHF. Written as DNA, the CDR3 is TGTGCCAGCAGTTCAGGTTATCAGCCCCAGCATTTT.

A word on this clonotype: One base away lies a much larger clone, so this may be a sequencing read error. The V and J genes are TRBV7-9 and TRBJ2-7, with D perhaps TRBD2 (5 bases). The CDR3 sequence is 15 residues long. V was shortened by 1 base and J by 7 bases, with 17 bases between the two germline ends. The germline gives CDR1 SEHNR, CDR2 FQNEAQ (reference sequence). The CDR3 region has the DNA TGTGCCAGCAGCTTAGGGGAGATAGCGCTGGATGAGCAGTACTTC. This gives the protein CASSLGEIALDEQYF.

At least ten counts were recorded for this clonotype. The chain combines TRBV28 with TRBJ1-2; D unclear. This CDR3 spans 13 amino acids. Germline CDR1 MDHEN, CDR2 SYDVKM. V shed 8 bases and J shed 1 base, with 11 bases lying between them. DNA for the CDR3: TGTGCCAGCGGCGGACCCATTAACTATGGCTACACCTTC. Translating it yields CASGGPINYGYTF.

This clonotype was observed many times. The V call is TRBV28, the J call TRBJ2-2, with TRBD2 identical over 13 bases. V gave up 2 bases and J gave up 6 bases; unmatched junction bases: 3. Germline-derived CDR1 and CDR2 are MDHEN and SYDVKM. The CDR3 extends over 16 amino acids. CDR3 DNA sequence: TGTGCCAGCAGTTTAAGGACTAGCGGGAGTTCCGGGGAGCTGTTTTTT. Residues: CASSLRTSGSSGELFF.

In this sample, this clonotype turned up a few times. V gene TRBV20-1 combines with J gene TRBJ2-7; 7 nucleotides line up with TRBD1. Germline lookup yields CDR1 DFQATT and CDR2 SNEGSKA (reference sequence). Unmatched junction bases numbered 8, after V lost 3 bases and J lost 3 bases. The CDR3 is 14 residues long. As DNA, the CDR3 is TGCAGTGCTAGTCTAACAGGGGCGAACTACGAGCAGTACTTC. Protein product: CSASLTGANYEQYF.

There are many counts of this clonotype. This chain links TRBV2 with TRBJ2-5; D remains unclear. Germline assignment: CDR1 SNHLY and CDR2 FYNNEI. With 3 bases removed from V and 5 bases from J, the gap between germline ends came to 4 bases. This CDR3 region has 11 residues. DNA of the CDR3: TGTGCCAGCAGTGACCTGGAGACCCAGTACTTC. Its translation is CASSDLETQYF.

This clonotype was picked up many times. This chain connects TRBV20-1 to TRBJ1-1; D gene uncertain. Germline values: CDR1 DFQATT, CDR2 SNEGSKA (reference sequence). This CDR3 contains 13 residues. V shed 3 bases and J shed 3 bases, with 11 bases lying between them. The CDR3 sequence: CSARTLMDTEAFF. The CDR3 DNA reads as TGCAGTGCTAGGACACTAATGGACACTGAAGCTTTCTTT.

V gene TRBV6-1 combines with J gene TRBJ2-7; 14 nucleotides match TRBD2. J lost 5 bases, V lost 4 bases, and 1 base had no gene match. Germline CDR1 MNHNS, CDR2 SASEGT. The CDR3 has 14 residues. The CDR3 bases are TGTGCCAGCAGTGGACTAGCGGGAGGGAACGAGCAGTACTTC. It is translated as CASSGLAGGNEQYF.

This clonotype came up many times. The rearrangement links TRBV24-1 to TRBJ2-7; 8 positions match TRBD1. The CDR3 runs to 14 residues. The V gene end was trimmed by 4 bases and the J gene end by 6 bases; junction bases not matched to a gene: 7. Per the germline V gene, CDR1 is KGHDR and CDR2 is SFDVKD. The CDR3 nucleotides read TGTGCCACCAGTGAGGGGGGACAGGTTTTCGAGCAGTACTTC. This sequence encodes CATSEGGQVFEQYF.

This chain links TRBV30 with TRBJ1-5, with a possible D match to TRBD1 (6 bases). Trimming cost V 5 bases and J 0 bases, with 8 bases left between them. Germline V gene sequence: CDR1 GTSNPN, CDR2 SVGIG (reference sequence). The CDR3 covers 13 residues. CDR3 sequence: CAWSDSSNQPQHF. CDR3 sequence (DNA): TGTGCCTGGTCGGACAGTAGCAATCAGCCCCAGCATTTT.